This TCR beta chain was identified during a study of T cell changes during pregnancy in multiple sclerosis. CDR3 length: 15 residues. CDR1 is SGDLS, CDR2 YYNGEE, per germline. Trimming took off 0 bases at V and 8 bases at J, with 17 bases between the two ends. Profiled with immunoSEQ multiplex PCR; TCRdb holds only in-frame clones, not every one. The sample consists of about 51,000 clones, 93% of them appearing once. The sequence derives from a female donor with multiple sclerosis, enrolled in a pregnancy study. The source was peripheral blood, collected in the second trimester of pregnancy. This chain uses TRBV9 with TRBJ1-2, with TRBD1 as a possible D gene (6 bases). The CDR3 region has the DNA TGTGCCAGCAGCGTAGAGGTGGGGGCAGGGGAAGGCTACACCTTC. It codes for CASSVEVGAGEGYTF.